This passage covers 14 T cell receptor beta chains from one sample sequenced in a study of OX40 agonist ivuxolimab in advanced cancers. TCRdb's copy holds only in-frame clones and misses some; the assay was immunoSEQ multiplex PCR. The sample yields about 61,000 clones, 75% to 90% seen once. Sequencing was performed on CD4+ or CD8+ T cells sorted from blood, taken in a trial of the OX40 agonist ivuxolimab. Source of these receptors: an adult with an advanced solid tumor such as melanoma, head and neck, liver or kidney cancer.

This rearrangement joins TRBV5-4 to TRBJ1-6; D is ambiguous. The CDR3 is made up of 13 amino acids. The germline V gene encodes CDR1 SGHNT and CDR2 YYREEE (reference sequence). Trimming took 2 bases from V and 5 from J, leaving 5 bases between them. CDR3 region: CASSFHDNSPLHF. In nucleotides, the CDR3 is TGTGCCAGCAGCTTCCACGATAATTCACCCCTCCACTTT.

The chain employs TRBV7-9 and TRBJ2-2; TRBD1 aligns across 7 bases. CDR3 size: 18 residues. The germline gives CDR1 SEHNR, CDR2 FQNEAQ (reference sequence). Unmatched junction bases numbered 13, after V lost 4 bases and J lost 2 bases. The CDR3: CASSSTDPDRVNTGELFF. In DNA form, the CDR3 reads TGTGCCAGCAGCTCAACCGACCCAGACAGGGTCAACACCGGGGAGCTGTTTTTT.

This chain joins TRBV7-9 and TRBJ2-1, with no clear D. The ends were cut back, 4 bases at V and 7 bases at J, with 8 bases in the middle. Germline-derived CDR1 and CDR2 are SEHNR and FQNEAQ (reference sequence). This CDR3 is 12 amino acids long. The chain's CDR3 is CASSSSWNEQFF. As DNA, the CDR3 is TGTGCCAGCAGCTCGAGCTGGAATGAGCAGTTCTTC.

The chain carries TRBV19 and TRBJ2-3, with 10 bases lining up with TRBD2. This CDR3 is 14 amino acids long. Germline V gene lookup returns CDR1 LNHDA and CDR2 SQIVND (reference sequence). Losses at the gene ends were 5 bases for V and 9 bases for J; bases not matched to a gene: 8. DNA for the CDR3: TGTGCCAGTAGTCAAAGCGGGGGGGCAGGGACGCAGTATTTT. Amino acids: CASSQSGGAGTQYF.

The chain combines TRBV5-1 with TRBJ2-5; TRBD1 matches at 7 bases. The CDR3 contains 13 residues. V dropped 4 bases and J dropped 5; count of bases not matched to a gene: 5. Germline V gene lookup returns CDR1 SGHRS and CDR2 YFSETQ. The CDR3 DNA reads TGCGCCAGCAGCGGGACAGAAGGGGAGACCCAGTACTTC. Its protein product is CASSGTEGETQYF.

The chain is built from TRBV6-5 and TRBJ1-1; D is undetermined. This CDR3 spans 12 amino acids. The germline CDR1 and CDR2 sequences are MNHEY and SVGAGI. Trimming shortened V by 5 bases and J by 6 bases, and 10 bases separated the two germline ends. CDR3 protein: CASSNRGAEAFF. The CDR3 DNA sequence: TGTGCCAGCAGTAATCGCGGAGCTGAAGCTTTCTTT.

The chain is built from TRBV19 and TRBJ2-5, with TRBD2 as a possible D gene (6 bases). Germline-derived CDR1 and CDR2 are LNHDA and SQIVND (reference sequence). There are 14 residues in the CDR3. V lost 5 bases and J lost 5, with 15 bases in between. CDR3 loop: CASSFPSEGETQYF. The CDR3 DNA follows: TGTGCCAGTAGTTTTCCCTCGGAGGGGGAGACCCAGTACTTC.

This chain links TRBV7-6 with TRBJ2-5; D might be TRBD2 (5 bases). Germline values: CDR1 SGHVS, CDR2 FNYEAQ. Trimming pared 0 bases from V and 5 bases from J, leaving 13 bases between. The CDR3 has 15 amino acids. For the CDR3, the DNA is TGTGCCAGCAGCTTAGCTTCAGGAGGCTTCGAGACCCAGTACTTC. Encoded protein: CASSLASGGFETQYF.

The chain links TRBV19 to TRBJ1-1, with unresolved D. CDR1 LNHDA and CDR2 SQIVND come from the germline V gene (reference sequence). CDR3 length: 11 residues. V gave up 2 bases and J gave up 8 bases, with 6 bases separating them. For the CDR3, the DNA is TGTGCCAGTAGTATAATGGGGGAAGCTTTCTTT. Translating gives CASSIMGEAFF. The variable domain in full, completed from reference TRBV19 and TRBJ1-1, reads DGGITQSPKYLFRKEGQNVTLSCEQNLNHDAMYWYRQDPGQGLRLIYYSQIVNDFQKGDIAEGYSVSREKKESFPLTVTSAQKNPTAFYLCASSIMGEAFFGQGTRLTVV.

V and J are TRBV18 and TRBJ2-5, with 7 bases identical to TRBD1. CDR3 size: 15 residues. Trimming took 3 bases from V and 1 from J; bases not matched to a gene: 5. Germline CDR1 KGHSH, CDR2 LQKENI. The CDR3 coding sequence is TGTGCCAGCTCACCCCGGGACAGCCTCCAAGAGACCCAGTACTTC. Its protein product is CASSPRDSLQETQYF.

CDR3 amino acids: CSVEVNRGGTEAFF. Written as DNA, the CDR3 is TGCAGCGTTGAAGTGAACAGGGGAGGAACTGAAGCTTTCTTT. This chain links TRBV29-1 with TRBJ1-1; 7 bases agree with TRBD1. This CDR3 region has 14 residues. V dropped 1 base and J dropped 5; count of bases not matched to a gene: 7. Germline CDR1 is SQVTM and CDR2 is ANQGSEA.

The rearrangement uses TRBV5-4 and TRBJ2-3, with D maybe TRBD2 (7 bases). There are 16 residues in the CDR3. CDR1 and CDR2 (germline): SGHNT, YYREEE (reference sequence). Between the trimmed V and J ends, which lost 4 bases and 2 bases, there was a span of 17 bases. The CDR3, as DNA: TGTGCCAGCAGCCCGTCGGGGGGCCTACTCACAGATACGCAGTATTTT. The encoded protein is CASSPSGGLLTDTQYF.

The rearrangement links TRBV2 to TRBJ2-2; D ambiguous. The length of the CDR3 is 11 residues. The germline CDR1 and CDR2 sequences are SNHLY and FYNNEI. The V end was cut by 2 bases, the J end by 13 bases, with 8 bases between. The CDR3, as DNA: TGTGCCAGCAGTGAACTCGTGTTGCTGTTTTTT. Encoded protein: CASSELVLLFF.

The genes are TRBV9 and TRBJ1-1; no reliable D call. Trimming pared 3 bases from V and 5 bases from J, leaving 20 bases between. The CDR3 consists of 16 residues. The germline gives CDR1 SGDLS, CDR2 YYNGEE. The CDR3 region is CASSGLSGSLGTEAFF. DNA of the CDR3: TGTGCCAGCAGCGGTCTAAGTGGGTCCCTGGGGACTGAAGCTTTCTTT. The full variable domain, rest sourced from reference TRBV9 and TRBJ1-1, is DSGVTQTPKHLITATGQRVTLRCSPRSGDLSVYWYQQSLDQGLQFLIQYYNGEERAKGNILERFSAQQFPDLHSELNLSSLELGDSALYFCASSGLSGSLGTEAFFGQGTRLTVV.